Each of the 17 T cell receptor beta chains below was sequenced from the same sample in a study of tumor-infiltrating lymphocytes in primary liver carcinoma. For blood RNA, unsorted whole blood served as the source, and germline DNA was extracted too. cDNA specific to TCR beta was made from about 0.45 ug of total RNA, with a constant-region primer employed for priming. Libraries covering TCR beta were generated through three nested multiplex PCR rounds (using a slightly modified ARM-PCR). A C-beta reverse primer was combined with TRBV1-TRBV30 forward primers in the first two PCR rounds, and each round had approximately 10 cycles. TCRdb itself ran the multiplex PCR reads through MiXCR, one entry per CDR3 protein. The sample has hundreds of thousands of distinct CDR3 sequences; about three fifths are singletons. The sequencing input was peripheral blood. The origin of the receptors is a woman between 25 and 40 years old with primary liver carcinoma and hepatitis B virus infection.

Turning to this clonotype: The conserved phenylalanine or tryptophan is not found at the CDR3 terminus, so this likely reflects a read error. V usage is TRBV5-5 and J usage is TRBJ2-7; weak D call: TRBD1 (6 bases). The germline V and J ends were trimmed by 2 bases and 5 bases, with 11 bases remaining between them. The CDR3 runs 13 residues. Germline CDR1 is SGHKS and CDR2 is YYEKEE (reference sequence). Here the CDR3 reads CASSLQGFDEQYL. DNA for the CDR3: TGTGCCAGCAGCTTACAGGGTTTCGACGAGCAGTACTTG.

A note on this clonotype: A read error may account for a junction end that differs from germline. The J gene is TRBJ2-1, the V gene TRBV30; no reliable D call. The CDR3 consists of 11 residues. CDR1 and CDR2 from the germline V gene are GTSNPN and SVGIG (reference sequence). In nucleotides, the CDR3 is TGTGCCTGGAGTGGCTACAGTGAGCAGTTCTTC. This codes for CAWSGYSEQFF.

The chain uses TRBV28 and TRBJ2-7, with 8 bases that match TRBD2. V was clipped by 3 bases and J by 5 bases; unmatched bases: 12. This CDR3 is 16 amino acids long. Germline-derived CDR1 and CDR2 are MDHEN and SYDVKM. The DNA of the CDR3 is TGTGCCAGCAGTTTCGGGGCGGGAGGTATCTACAACGAGCAGTACTTC. It encodes CASSFGAGGIYNEQYF. Full variable domain (remainder filled in from reference TRBV28 and TRBJ2-7): DVKVTQSSRYLVKRTGEKVFLECVQDMDHENMFWYRQDPGLGLRLIYFSYDVKMKEKGDIPEGYSVSREKKERFSLILESASTNQTSMYLCASSFGAGGIYNEQYFGPGTRLTVT.

With regard to this clonotype: It may be a read error: a sequence one base away is much more abundant. The CDR3 sequence is CANSLTSTNTEAFF. The CDR3 nucleotides are TGTGCCAACAGCTTAACCAGTACTAACACTGAAGCTTTCTTT. V and J are TRBV11-3 and TRBJ1-1; D unclear. The CDR3 extends over 14 amino acids. Germline V gives CDR1 SGHNT, CDR2 YENEEA.

The genes are TRBV6-5 and TRBJ1-2; D is undetermined. V dropped 6 bases and J dropped 10 bases, with 24 bases sitting between them. CDR3 length equals 15 residues. Germline V lookup: CDR1 MNHEY, CDR2 SVGAGI. The CDR3 sequence is CASSPALTREVDYTF. For the CDR3, the DNA is TGTGCCAGCAGCCCCGCTTTGACAAGAGAGGTTGACTACACCTTC.

As to this clonotype: With a much larger clone just one base away, this may be a read error. V usage is TRBV29-1 and J usage is TRBJ2-1; 7 bases are a match to TRBD2. This CDR3 comprises 12 residues. CDR1 is SQVTM, CDR2 ANQGSEA, per germline. DNA for the CDR3: TGCAGCGGAGACGGGGACTACCATGAGCAGTTCTTC. Its protein is CSGDGDYHEQFF.

A word on this clonotype: One junction end does not reproduce the germline sequence, and a read error may be involved. This rearrangement joins TRBV6-6 to TRBJ1-2; 7 bases fit TRBD1. The CDR3 totals 11 residues. Germline assignment: CDR1 MNHNY and CDR2 SVGAGI (reference sequence). The CDR3 sequence: CASGQDYVYAF. The CDR3 nucleotides read TGTGCCAGCGGACAGGACTATGTCTACGCCTTC.

The chain joins TRBV12-3 or TRBV12-4 to TRBJ2-7; TRBD2 aligns across 10 bases. V dropped 6 bases and J dropped 1; count of bases not matched to a gene: 6. The length of the CDR3 is 15 residues. CDR3 sequence: CASSLKAGGSYEQYF. The DNA of the CDR3 is TGTGCCAGCAGCCTCAAAGCGGGAGGGTCCTACGAGCAGTACTTC.

This clonotype has a handful of counts. This chain's CDR3 is CASSLAARVETQYF. CDR3 in DNA: TGTGCCAGCAGTTTAGCTGCTAGAGTAGAGACCCAGTACTTC. This rearrangement joins TRBV28 to TRBJ2-5; D remains unclear. The CDR3 loop spans 14 amino acids. V was trimmed by 2 bases and J by 4 bases, leaving 11 bases between them. Germline loops: CDR1 MDHEN, CDR2 SYDVKM.

In the case of this clonotype: Since a much larger clone is just one base distant, this may be a read error. As DNA, the CDR3 is TGCAGCGTTGAGCAGGGTCTCGGGCGTGGGGCTGGAAACACCATATATTTT. It translates to CSVEQGLGRGAGNTIYF. The J gene is TRBJ1-3, the V gene TRBV29-1; tentative D call: TRBD1 (5 bases). CDR1 is SQVTM, CDR2 ANQGSEA, per germline. V lost 3 bases, J lost 2 bases, and 20 bases lay in between. This CDR3 spans 17 amino acids.

This clonotype was observed a few times. A junction end diverges from the germline sequence, so it may reflect a read error. The chain has TRBV10-2 and TRBJ2-1; D is perhaps TRBD1 or TRBD2 (5 bases each). In germline, CDR1 is WSHSY, CDR2 SAAADI. This CDR3 contains 15 residues. The CDR3 nucleotides read TGCGCCAGCAGCCGAGGGGTTATACTACTCAATGAGCAGCTCTTC. It specifies CASSRGVILLNEQLF.

About this clonotype: This may stem from a read error, because a much larger clone lies one nucleotide away. The chain is built from TRBV7-9 and TRBJ1-5, with D perhaps matching TRBD1 (6 bases). This CDR3 has 13 residues. From germline, CDR1 is SEHNR and CDR2 FQNEAQ (reference sequence). V was clipped by 8 bases and J by 9 bases, with 17 bases between them. The CDR3 here is CASGSRGGWPQHF. DNA for the CDR3: TGTGCCAGCGGCTCCAGGGGTGGTTGGCCCCAGCATTTT.

With respect to this clonotype: This may be a read error: a much more frequent sequence differs by one nucleotide. For the CDR3, the DNA is TGCGCCAGCAGCCAAGATCGACAATCATCCCAGCATTTT. Protein sequence: CASSQDRQSSQHF. The chain employs TRBV4-3 and TRBJ1-5; D not resolved. The CDR3 extends over 13 amino acids. Trimming shortened V by 0 bases and J by 11 bases, and 11 bases separated the two germline ends. Germline-derived CDR1 and CDR2 are LGHNA and YSLEER.

Concerning this clonotype: A read error may explain this, as a much larger clone is one base away. The chain carries TRBV6-2 or TRBV6-3 and TRBJ2-7; TRBD1 agrees at 10 bases. The CDR3 consists of 16 residues. Germline V gene data show CDR1 as MNHEY and CDR2 as SVGEGT. The CDR3 reads CASSPSGTGAAYVQYF. CDR3 bases: TGTGCCAGCAGTCCATCCGGGACAGGGGCAGCCTACGTGCAGTACTTC.

At least ten counts were recorded for this clonotype. CDR3 bases: TGCGCCAGCAGTTTCACTAGCGGGAATGAGCAGTTCTTC. Translation: CASSFTSGNEQFF. The chain couples TRBV10-2 to TRBJ2-1, with TRBD2 matching over 9 bases. The CDR3 runs to 13 residues. CDR1 and CDR2 (germline): WSHSY, SAAADI. With 5 bases clipped from V and 7 bases from J, the junction kept 3 bases outside the gene matches.

Comments on this clonotype: Being one base from a much bigger clone, this may be a read error. Because the CDR3 is missing its conserved closing phenylalanine or tryptophan, this is likely a read error. The chain carries TRBV4-2 and TRBJ2-5; a weak D match, TRBD2 (5 bases). CDR3 length: 15 amino acids. Trimming took 0 bases from V and 0 from J, leaving 8 bases between them. Germline V lookup: CDR1 LGHNA, CDR2 YNFKEQ. CDR3 coding DNA: TGTGCCAGCAGCCAAGATCGAGGGAACCAAGAGACCCAGTACTCC. Translated: CASSQDRGNQETQYS.

The chain is built from TRBV28 and TRBJ1-2, with a weak D call TRBD1 (6 bases). The CDR3 length is 12 residues. Germline V gene data show CDR1 as MDHEN and CDR2 as SYDVKM. The ends were cut back, 7 bases at V and 4 bases at J, with 10 bases in the middle. CDR3 in DNA: TGTGCCAGCAACAGGGCCAGCTATGGCTACACCTTC. It is translated as CASNRASYGYTF.